The T cell receptor (beta chain) under discussion was sequenced for a study of OX40 agonist ivuxolimab in advanced cancers. At the level of the study: Patients in the trial were receiving intravenous ivuxolimab every 2 weeks, at doses of 0.01 to 10 mg/kg. People in dose escalation had one of these cancers: hepatocellular carcinoma, melanoma, renal cell or head and neck cancer. The study's findings and limits: At 0.1 to 3.0 mg/kg and by week 6, clonal expansion occurred in CD4+ and CD8+ blood T cells. The authors also found low normalized T-cell clonal expansion in some nonresponders.

Germline loops: CDR1 SGHRS, CDR2 YFSETQ. After removal of 4 bases from V and 2 bases from J, the junction contained 9 bases not matched to a gene. CDR3 length: 16 amino acids. Using immunoSEQ multiplex PCR, the repertoire was profiled, and TCRdb retains in-frame clones only, with some absent. The sample has about 85,000 clones; approximately 79% are singletons. Turning to this clone: Antigen unknown.

Sample: CD4+ or CD8+ T cells sorted from blood, taken in a trial of the OX40 agonist ivuxolimab. The TCR comes from an adult with an advanced solid tumor such as melanoma, head and neck, liver or kidney cancer. The chain links TRBV5-1 to TRBJ2-5; 9 bases are a match to TRBD1. The CDR3: CASSGGQGSGQETQYF. CDR3 bases: TGCGCCAGCAGCGGGGGACAGGGATCGGGGCAAGAGACCCAGTACTTC.